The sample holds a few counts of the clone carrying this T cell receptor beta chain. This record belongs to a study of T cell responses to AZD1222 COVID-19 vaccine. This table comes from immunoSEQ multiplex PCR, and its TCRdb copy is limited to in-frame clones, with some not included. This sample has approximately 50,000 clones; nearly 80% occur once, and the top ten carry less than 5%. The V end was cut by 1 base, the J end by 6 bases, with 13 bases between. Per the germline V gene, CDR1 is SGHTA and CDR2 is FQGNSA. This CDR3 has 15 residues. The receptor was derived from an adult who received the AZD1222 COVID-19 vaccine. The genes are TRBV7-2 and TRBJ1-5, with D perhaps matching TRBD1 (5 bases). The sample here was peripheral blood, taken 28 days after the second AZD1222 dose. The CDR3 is CASSLVSQGGQPQHF. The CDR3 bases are TGTGCCAGCAGCTTAGTTAGTCAGGGTGGTCAGCCCCAGCATTTT.